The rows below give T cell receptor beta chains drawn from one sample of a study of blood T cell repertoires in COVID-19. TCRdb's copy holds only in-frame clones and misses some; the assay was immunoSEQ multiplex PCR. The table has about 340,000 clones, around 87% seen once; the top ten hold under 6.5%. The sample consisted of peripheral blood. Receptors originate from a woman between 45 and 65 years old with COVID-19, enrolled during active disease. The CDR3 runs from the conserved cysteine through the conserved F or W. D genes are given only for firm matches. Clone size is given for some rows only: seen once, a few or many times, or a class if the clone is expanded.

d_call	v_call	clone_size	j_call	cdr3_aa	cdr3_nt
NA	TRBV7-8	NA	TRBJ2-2	CASSLVYRSGTGELFF	TGTGCCAGCAGCTTAGTGTACAGGTCGGGCACCGGGGAGCTGTTTTTT
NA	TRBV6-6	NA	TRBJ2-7	CASSLHNEQYF	TGTGCCAGCAGTCTACACAACGAGCAGTACTTC
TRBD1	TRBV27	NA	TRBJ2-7	CASSKQGALGLSYEQYF	TGTGCCAGCAGTAAACAGGGGGCGCTAGGCTTGTCCTACGAGCAGTACTTC
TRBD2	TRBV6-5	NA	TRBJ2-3	CASRSPGLGTDTQYF	TGTGCCAGCAGGTCGCCGGGACTAGGGACAGATACGCAGTATTTT
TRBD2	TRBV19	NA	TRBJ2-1	CASRGLAGDSYNEQFF	TGTGCCAGTAGGGGACTAGCGGGAGATTCCTACAATGAGCAGTTCTTC
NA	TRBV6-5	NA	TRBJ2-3	CASGTPLGATDTQYF	TGTGCCAGCGGTACTCCGTTGGGGGCTACAGATACGCAGTATTTT
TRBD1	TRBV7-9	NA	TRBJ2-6	CASSLGLTGPSSGANVLTF	TGTGCCAGCAGCTTAGGGCTGACAGGGCCTAGCTCTGGGGCCAACGTCCTGACTTTC
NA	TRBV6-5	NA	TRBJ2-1	CASKNPSSYNEQFF	TGTGCCAGCAAAAACCCGAGCTCCTACAATGAGCAGTTCTTC
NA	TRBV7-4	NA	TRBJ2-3	CASSETGSDTQYF	TGTGCCAGCAGCGAAACAGGGTCAGATACGCAGTATTTT
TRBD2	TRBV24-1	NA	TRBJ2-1	CATSDSRTSDYNEQFF	TGTGCCACCAGTGATTCGCGGACTAGCGACTACAATGAGCAGTTCTTC
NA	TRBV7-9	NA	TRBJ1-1	CASSPMAGPLNTEAFF	TGTGCCAGCAGCCCTATGGCGGGGCCATTGAACACTGAAGCTTTCTTT
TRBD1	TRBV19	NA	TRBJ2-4	CASSATGGKNIQYF	TGTGCCAGTAGTGCGACAGGGGGCAAAAACATTCAGTACTTC
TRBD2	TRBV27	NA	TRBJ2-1	CASSFRREGQQGQFF	TGTGCCAGCAGTTTTAGGCGGGAGGGCCAGCAAGGGCAGTTCTTC
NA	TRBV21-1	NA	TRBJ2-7	CASSKDRGRSVYEQYF	TGTGCCAGCAGCAAGGACAGGGGGCGCAGTGTCTACGAGCAGTACTTC
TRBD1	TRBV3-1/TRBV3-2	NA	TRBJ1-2	CASSSTPGTGVSYGYTF	TGTGCCAGCAGCTCCACCCCCGGGACAGGAGTTTCCTATGGCTACACCTTC
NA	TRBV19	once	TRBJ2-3	CASNRKQGSTDTQYF	TGTGCCAGTAACCGAAAGCAGGGGAGCACAGATACGCAGTATTTT
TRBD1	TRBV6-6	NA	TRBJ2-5	CASSWTGGETQYF	TGTGCCAGCAGTTGGACAGGGGGGGAGACCCAGTACTTC
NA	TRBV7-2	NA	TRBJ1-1	CASSLILVANTEAFF	TGTGCCAGCAGTCTAATATTGGTAGCCAACACTGAAGCTTTCTTT
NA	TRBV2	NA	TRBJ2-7	CASSPQRYEQYF	TGTGCCAGCAGCCCCCAGAGGTACGAGCAGTACTTC
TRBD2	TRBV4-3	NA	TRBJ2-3	CASSQDRSGRADTQYF	TGCGCCAGCAGCCAAGATCGAAGCGGGAGGGCGGATACGCAGTATTTT
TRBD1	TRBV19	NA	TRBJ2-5	CASSIGQGAFGKETQYF	TGTGCCAGTAGTATAGGTCAGGGGGCGTTTGGGAAAGAGACCCAGTACTTC
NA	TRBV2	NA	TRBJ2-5	CASSATGFQETQYF	TGTGCCAGCAGTGCTACAGGGTTCCAAGAGACCCAGTACTTC